This is a list of T cell receptor beta chains from one sample in a study of CD8+ T cells in alopecia areata. Sequencing was performed with immunoSEQ multiplex PCR; in TCRdb, only in-frame clones are kept and a portion is missing. The repertoire has 85,000 to 110,000 clones, about 60% of them found once; the top ten carry 8% to 10%. Sequenced material: CD4+ T cells sorted from blood. Every receptor here comes from a human donor in good health. The CDR3 runs from the conserved cysteine through the conserved F or W. Each record gives: V gene, J gene, D gene, CDR3 DNA, CDR3 protein. D genes are given only for firm matches.

>TRBV10-3|TRBJ2-5|.
TGTGCCATCAGTGAGTCAAGGCAGGCGGAGACCCAGTACTTC
CAISESRQAETQYF
>TRBV11-2|TRBJ1-1|TRBD1
TGTGCCAGCAGCCTTACAGGGGGTACTGAAGCTTTCTTT
CASSLTGGTEAFF
>TRBV5-1|TRBJ1-1|.
TGCGCCAGCAGCTTGGATGGCGTCAGGAGGCCGAACACTGAAGCTTTCTTT
CASSLDGVRRPNTEAFF
>TRBV29-1|TRBJ2-5|.
TGCAGCGTTATACGGGGTCTACAAGAGACCCAGTACTTC
CSVIRGLQETQYF
>TRBV7-2|TRBJ2-2|TRBD2
TGTGCCAGCAGCTTAGGCGGGGGAGGCGGGGAGCTGTTTTTT
CASSLGGGGGELFF
>TRBV15|TRBJ2-7|TRBD1
TGTGCCACCAGCAAGAACAGGGGACAGCGCTACGAGCAGTACTTC
CATSKNRGQRYEQYF
>TRBV27|TRBJ2-5|.
TGTGCCAGCAGTCAGCGTGGTTGGCGGGGAGAGACCCAGTACTTC
CASSQRGWRGETQYF
>TRBV10-3|TRBJ1-2|.
TGTGCCATCAGCGAACAGGCGGCCCCCTATGGCTACACCTTC
CAISEQAAPYGYTF
>TRBV29-1|TRBJ2-1|TRBD1
TGCAGCGCCCAAGGACAGGGTAGGTTCTTC
CSAQGQGRFF
>TRBV19|TRBJ1-1|.
TGTGCCAGTAGTATCCGTCGGGGGGACGGCTACACTGAAGCTTTCTTT
CASSIRRGDGYTEAFF
>TRBV6-1|TRBJ1-1|.
TGTGCCAGCAAGAACAGTATGAACACTGAAGCTTTCTTT
CASKNSMNTEAFF
>TRBV6-5|TRBJ2-3|.
TGTGCCAGCAGTTACGATCGGGGGTCCACAGATACGCAGTATTTT
CASSYDRGSTDTQYF
>TRBV27|TRBJ2-5|.
TGTGCCAGCAGTCCTGTTACCCAGTACTTC
CASSPVTQYF
>TRBV7-6|TRBJ2-5|.
TGTGCCAGCAGCTCCCGCGGGGCCAGAAGAGAGACCCAGTACTTC
CASSSRGARRETQYF
>TRBV6-5|TRBJ2-7|.
TGTGCCAGCAGCCGCGGACCGGGAGAGCAGTACTTC
CASSRGPGEQYF
>TRBV5-6|TRBJ1-1|TRBD1
TGTGCCAGCAGCTTGGTAGGGGGCGGGGGAATGAACACTGAAGCTTTCTTT
CASSLVGGGGMNTEAFF
>TRBV7-8|TRBJ1-1|TRBD1
TGTGCCAGCAGCTGGACAGGGGGCAACACTGAAGCTTTCTTT
CASSWTGGNTEAFF